Listed below are T cell receptor beta chains from one sample, sequenced in a study of identical twins. TCRdb fed the 5' RACE reads into MiXCR, producing one record per CDR3 protein. Among under 900,000 distinct CDR3 sequences, 18% were seen once, and the ten largest hold roughly 14%. These data also formed part of another study, on T cells expressing NK-cell markers.

The sequenced sample was PBMCs. The receptors originated from a woman under 30 in good health. CDR3s include the opening cysteine and the closing phenylalanine or tryptophan. Fields, in order: J gene, D gene, V gene, clone size, CDR3 length, CDR3 DNA, CDR3 protein. A D gene is named only where the DNA matches it firmly. Some rows have no size entry. The others give once, few or many, or a class for an expanded clone.

TRBJ1-5 | . | TRBV20-1 | many | 13 | TGCAGTGCTAGGACTGCCGGTAAACAGCCCCAGCATTTT | CSARTAGKQPQHF
TRBJ1-1 | TRBD1 | TRBV12-3/TRBV12-4 | . | 13 | TGTGCCAGCAGTAGACAGGGTATTGCTGAAGCTTTCTTT | CASSRQGIAEAFF
TRBJ2-2 | . | TRBV5-1 | . | 14 | TGCGCCAGCAGCTTTATAGGGCCCACCGGGGAGCTGTTTTTT | CASSFIGPTGELFF
TRBJ1-6 | TRBD1 | TRBV5-1 | few | 16 | TGCGCCAGCAGCTTGGACCCGCCGGACAGGGTTTCACCCCTCCACTTT | CASSLDPPDRVSPLHF
TRBJ2-7 | TRBD2 | TRBV7-2 | few | 15 | TGTGCCAGCAGCTTATGGGCGGGAGGGAGGTACGAGCAGTACTTC | CASSLWAGGRYEQYF
TRBJ2-2 | . | TRBV5-6 | few | 14 | TGTGCCAGCAGGCCCGGAATGACCACCGGGGAGCTGTTTTTT | CASRPGMTTGELFF
TRBJ1-1 | TRBD1 | TRBV12-3/TRBV12-4 | few | 16 | TGTGCCAGCAGTCCGACAGGGGGCCACGTGGGCACTGAAGCTTTCTTT | CASSPTGGHVGTEAFF
TRBJ2-7 | . | TRBV16 | many | 12 | TGTGCCAGCAGCCAATCGAACTACGAGCAGTACTTC | CASSQSNYEQYF
TRBJ2-7 | . | TRBV20-1 | few | 12 | TGCAGTGCTACGTACGCACCCTACGAGCAGTACTTC | CSATYAPYEQYF
TRBJ2-3 | . | TRBV28 | few | 18 | TGTGCCAGCAGTTCCCCAGTTTTCCAGCGGGGACACACAGATACGCAGTATTTT | CASSSPVFQRGHTDTQYF
TRBJ2-5 | TRBD1 | TRBV7-2 | few | 15 | TGTGCCAGCAGCCTCCGGGACAGGGGTACGCAGACCCAGTACTTC | CASSLRDRGTQTQYF
TRBJ2-7 | TRBD2 | TRBV20-1 | . | 14 | TGCAGTGCTAGTCGACGCGGGGGGGCCCGTGAGCAGTACTTC | CSASRRGGAREQYF
TRBJ2-3 | TRBD2 | TRBV10-3 | . | 14 | TGTGCCATCAGTGCGCTAGCGGGCACAGATACGCAGTATTTT | CAISALAGTDTQYF
TRBJ2-1 | . | TRBV20-1 | few | 17 | TGCAGTGCTAGAGAGGAAAGCGGAAGATATGTCTACAATGAGCAGTTCTTC | CSAREESGRYVYNEQFF
TRBJ2-7 | TRBD2 | TRBV20-1 | once | 15 | TGCAGTGCTGGGATCACTAGCGGGGGTTCAGACGAGCAGTACTTC | CSAGITSGGSDEQYF
TRBJ2-7 | . | TRBV15 | . | 15 | TGTGCCACCAGCAGTCTCCCCGCGAGGGTCGACGAGCAGTACTTC | CATSSLPARVDEQYF
TRBJ2-1 | TRBD2 | TRBV5-1 | many | 15 | TGCGCCAGCAGCCCTAGCGGGTCTGCCTACAATGAGCAGTTCTTC | CASSPSGSAYNEQFF
TRBJ1-2 | . | TRBV20-1 | . | 14 | TGCAGTGCTAAGCCGTCCGACAGGAACTATGGCTACACCTTC | CSAKPSDRNYGYTF
TRBJ1-1 | . | TRBV6-5 | few | 17 | TGTGCCAGCAGTCACAGCCGGGACGGTTATCGGAACACTGAAGCTTTCTTT | CASSHSRDGYRNTEAFF
TRBJ1-3 | . | TRBV7-3 | . | 15 | TGTGCCAGCAGCCCAGATCACGGGAGGGGAAACACCATATATTTT | CASSPDHGRGNTIYF
TRBJ1-6 | . | TRBV7-2 | few | 15 | TGTGCCAGCAGCTTAGTTCGCAGCGCGAATTCACCCCTCCACTTT | CASSLVRSANSPLHF
TRBJ2-1 | TRBD2 | TRBV20-1 | few | 18 | TGCAGTGCTAGTAGTACTAGCGGGGGGGCTATTATCTACAATGAGCAGTTCTTC | CSASSTSGGAIIYNEQFF
TRBJ2-7 | . | TRBV5-1 | . | 13 | TGCGCCAGCAAATCAATTGGTAGTTACGAGCAGTACTTC | CASKSIGSYEQYF
TRBJ1-1 | TRBD1 | TRBV5-1 | few | 14 | TGCGCCAGCATGCGGGACAGGGCGTACACTGAAGCTTTCTTT | CASMRDRAYTEAFF
TRBJ2-1 | TRBD2 | TRBV7-2 | few | 13 | TGTGCCAGCAGCACCCAACTAGCGAATGAGCAGTTCTTC | CASSTQLANEQFF
TRBJ1-1 | . | TRBV7-6 | many | 18 | TGTGCCAGCAGCTTGTTACCCCTGGCTAGGGGGATGAACACTGAAGCTTTCTTT | CASSLLPLARGMNTEAFF
TRBJ1-4 | . | TRBV5-6 | . | 14 | TGTGCCAGCAGCTACCTACAGGGAGGGGAAAAACTGTTTTTT | CASSYLQGGEKLFF
TRBJ2-5 | . | TRBV2 | few | 14 | TGTGCCAGCAGTGAAGGGAGGATTGGAGAGACCCAGTACTTC | CASSEGRIGETQYF
TRBJ2-5 | TRBD2 | TRBV10-3 | . | 18 | TGTGCCATCAGTGAGAATCGGGGACTAGCGGGAGTCGGGGAGACCCAGTACTTC | CAISENRGLAGVGETQYF
TRBJ1-5 | . | TRBV20-1 | . | 15 | TGCAGTGCCGGGATGGGCTACAGGGGCAATCAGCCCCAGCATTTT | CSAGMGYRGNQPQHF
TRBJ2-7 | TRBD1 | TRBV29-1 | . | 19 | TGCAGCGATACGAGACCTTTCCCTCTCGGACAGGGGCGTCCCTACGAGCAGTACTTC | CSDTRPFPLGQGRPYEQYF
TRBJ2-1 | TRBD2 | TRBV20-1 | . | 10 | TGCAGTGCCGGACTAGCGGTACGGTTCTTC | CSAGLAVRFF
TRBJ1-5 | . | TRBV7-2 | . | 14 | TGTGCCAGCAGCTTCTTCGGGGTCGGACAGCCCCAGCATTTT | CASSFFGVGQPQHF
TRBJ2-5 | TRBD1 | TRBV11-2 | . | 18 | TGTGCCAGCAGCTTATTAATTCTGGGACAGGGGGCTCGGGAGACCCAGTACTTC | CASSLLILGQGARETQYF
TRBJ2-1 | . | TRBV7-8 | few | 14 | TGTGCCAGCAGCCCCCGGACAGCGGGTAATGAGCAGTTCTTC | CASSPRTAGNEQFF
TRBJ1-2 | . | TRBV6-2/TRBV6-3 | few | 11 | TGTGCCAGCAGCGTAAGATATGGCTACACCTTC | CASSVRYGYTF
TRBJ2-2 | TRBD1 | TRBV20-1 | few | 14 | TGCAGTGCGGTCCCCCCAACAGGGGTCGGGGAGCTGTTTTTT | CSAVPPTGVGELFF
TRBJ2-3 | . | TRBV4-2 | few | 13 | TGTGCCAGCAGCCAATCGGACGTAAATACGCAGTATTTT | CASSQSDVNTQYF
TRBJ2-5 | . | TRBV5-1 | . | 14 | TGCGCCAGCAGCTCCGGGACGGCGGGGGAGACCCAGTACTTC | CASSSGTAGETQYF
TRBJ2-1 | . | TRBV12-3/TRBV12-4 | many | 12 | TGTGCCAGTGGGGATACCTACAATGAGCAGTTCTTC | CASGDTYNEQFF
TRBJ2-2 | TRBD2 | TRBV29-1 | . | 18 | TGCAGCGAAGGGGCCGGGACTAGCGGGGGCCATTACACCGGGGAGCTGTTTTTT | CSEGAGTSGGHYTGELFF
TRBJ2-7 | TRBD2 | TRBV7-2 | few | 15 | TGTGCCAGCAGGGTCGGACTAGCGGGAGTCTACGAGCAGTACTTC | CASRVGLAGVYEQYF
TRBJ2-3 | . | TRBV6-5 | . | 12 | TGTGCCAGCAGTGCCCTTCTGGGTACGCAGTATTTT | CASSALLGTQYF
TRBJ2-1 | . | TRBV7-2 | . | 16 | TGTGCCAGCAGCACAGGTTACCCCCCCAAAGGCGATGAGCAGTTCTTC | CASSTGYPPKGDEQFF
TRBJ2-1 | . | TRBV5-1 | . | 16 | TGCGCCAGCAGCTTGGTTCGGGCAGTCTCCTACAATGAGCAGTTCTTC | CASSLVRAVSYNEQFF
TRBJ2-1 | TRBD2 | TRBV5-6 | . | 17 | TGTGCCAGCAGCTTAACGGCGGGGGGGGGCTCCTACAATGAGCAGTTCTTC | CASSLTAGGGSYNEQFF
TRBJ1-2 | . | TRBV12-3/TRBV12-4 | few | 14 | TGTGCCAGCAGTCGGGTCCGGGCCTCCAATGGCTACACCTTC | CASSRVRASNGYTF
TRBJ2-7 | TRBD2 | TRBV6-2/TRBV6-3 | few | 16 | TGTGCCAGCAGTTACGGTCGCGGGAGAACCGTTTACGAGCAGTACTTC | CASSYGRGRTVYEQYF
TRBJ2-3 | . | TRBV5-1 | . | 14 | TGCGCCAGCAGGAGGGGCATTCACACAGATACGCAGTATTTT | CASRRGIHTDTQYF
TRBJ2-1 | . | TRBV5-1 | . | 16 | TGCGCCAGCAGCTTTTTTACCCCCGGACTTAACAATGAGCAGTTCTTC | CASSFFTPGLNNEQFF
TRBJ1-2 | . | TRBV10-3 | . | 13 | TGTGCCGTTAGAGGTGATGACAACTATGGCTACACCTTC | CAVRGDDNYGYTF
TRBJ1-3 | . | TRBV12-3/TRBV12-4 | . | 15 | TGTGCCAGCAGTTTGGGGTACAACTCTGGAAACACCATATATTTT | CASSLGYNSGNTIYF
TRBJ2-2 | TRBD1 | TRBV5-1 | . | 20 | TGCGCCAGCAGCCAACCCCACGGACAGGGGGGATTCCGGGTGACCGGGGAGCTGTTTTTT | CASSQPHGQGGFRVTGELFF
TRBJ2-7 | TRBD2 | TRBV10-3 | . | 16 | TGTGCCATCAGTGAGTCAAGCGGGGGGGCCTCCTACGAGCAGTACTTC | CAISESSGGASYEQYF
TRBJ2-7 | TRBD1 | TRBV18 | . | 13 | TGTGCCAGCTCATCGGGACAGGGACAGGAGCAGTACTTC | CASSSGQGQEQYF